One sample yielded the 25 T cell receptor beta chains listed below, sequenced in a study of shared clonotypes between healthy human individuals. Method: immunoSEQ multiplex PCR; TCRdb's copy keeps in-frame clones and lacks some. The repertoire holds approximately 2,000,000 clones, with roughly 92% as singletons. Material for sequencing was naive CD4+ T cells from PBMCs. Subset of the sample: CD45RA+ positively selected. The receptors come from a young man in good health. Some clones in this sample may be carry-over from other donors' samples.

This sequence joins TRBV7-8 and TRBJ2-7; D ambiguous. Germline CDR1 is SGHVS and CDR2 is FQNEAQ. CDR3 length: 16 residues. V was pared by 1 base and J by 1 base, with 14 bases between. The CDR3 is CASSLGGPRASYEQYF. CDR3 bases: TGTGCCAGCAGCTTAGGGGGTCCTCGGGCGTCCTACGAGCAGTACTTC.

The J gene is TRBJ1-5, the V gene TRBV9; D ambiguous. V gave up 4 bases and J gave up 5 bases, with 10 bases separating them. The germline V gene encodes CDR1 SGDLS and CDR2 YYNGEE. CDR3 length: 13 residues. This CDR3 reads CASSNGIHQPQHF. CDR3 sequence (DNA): TGTGCCAGCAGCAACGGGATCCATCAGCCCCAGCATTTT.

This clone was seen only once. Other DNA sequences within the sample encode an identical CDR3. This rearrangement joins TRBV28 to TRBJ2-6; D might be TRBD2 (5 bases). The germline CDR1 and CDR2 sequences are MDHEN and SYDVKM. V was shortened by 6 bases and J by 1 base, with 13 bases between the two germline ends. The CDR3 covers 16 residues. The chain's CDR3 is CASSPWGVSGANVLTF. Written as DNA, the CDR3 is TGTGCCAGCAGCCCATGGGGAGTATCTGGGGCCAACGTCCTGACTTTC. The full variable domain, completed using reference TRBV28 and TRBJ2-6, is DVKVTQSSRYLVKRTGEKVFLECVQDMDHENMFWYRQDPGLGLRLIYFSYDVKMKEKGDIPEGYSVSREKKERFSLILESASTNQTSMYLCASSPWGVSGANVLTFGAGSRLTVL.

The V gene is TRBV29-1, the J gene TRBJ2-3, with D perhaps assigned TRBD1 or TRBD2 (5 bases each). Trimming took 6 bases from V and 2 from J, leaving 15 bases between them. CDR3 length equals 14 residues. Germline CDR1 and CDR2: SQVTM and ANQGSEA. Written as DNA, the CDR3 is TGCAGCGTCGCACTGGGGGTCTACACAGATACGCAGTATTTT. Translating it yields CSVALGVYTDTQYF.

The CDR3, as DNA: TGTGCCAGCAGTTTATCTTGGCAGGGTAATGAAAAACTGTTTTTT. It encodes CASSLSWQGNEKLFF. The gene calls are TRBV27 and TRBJ1-4; possibly TRBD1 for D (5 bases). CDR1 is MNHEY, CDR2 SMNVEV, per germline (reference sequence). The CDR3 contains 15 residues. The ends were cut back, 0 bases at V and 4 bases at J, with 9 bases in the middle.

The chain uses TRBV6-5 and TRBJ2-1; TRBD2 might be the D (6 bases). This CDR3 is 13 amino acids long. Germline CDR1 is MNHEY and CDR2 is SVGAGI. With 7 bases removed from V and 6 bases from J, the gap between germline ends came to 13 bases. CDR3 sequence reads: CASTNWGLNEQFF. DNA of the CDR3: TGTGCCAGCACCAACTGGGGACTCAATGAGCAGTTCTTC.

This sequence joins TRBV27 and TRBJ1-4; a possible D gene is TRBD1 (5 bases). Looked up from germline, CDR1 is MNHEY and CDR2 is SMNVEV (reference sequence). With 6 bases removed from V and 1 base from J, the gap between germline ends came to 9 bases. The CDR3 contains 14 residues. CDR3 protein: CASSIDRTNEKLFF. The DNA of the CDR3 is TGTGCCAGCAGCATCGACAGAACTAATGAAAAACTGTTTTTT.

The J gene is TRBJ2-7, the V gene TRBV21-1; the table's TRBD2 call for D was not verified on the DNA. TRBV21-1 is classified as a pseudogene. The CDR3 runs 11 residues. CDR3 protein: CASSTPREQYF. CDR3 nucleotides: TGTGCCAGCAGCACTCCTCGCGAGCAGTACTTC.

The rearrangement joins TRBV15 to TRBJ2-5, with 10 bases identical to TRBD2. There are 17 residues in the CDR3. V lost 0 bases and J lost 2; bases outside the gene matches: 6. CDR1 and CDR2 from the germline V gene are LNHNV and YYDKDF (reference sequence). The CDR3 DNA is TGTGCCACCAGCAGAGATACAGCGGGAGGGAAACAAGAGACCCAGTACTTC. Translated, it gives CATSRDTAGGKQETQYF.

J is TRBJ1-1 and V is TRBV27; no firm D call. Germline CDR1 MNHEY, CDR2 SMNVEV (reference sequence). V was cut by 5 bases and J by 11 bases, with 15 bases left in between. CDR3 size: 12 residues. The CDR3 spells CASSDPGVRAFF. CDR3 coding DNA: TGTGCCAGCAGTGATCCTGGGGTGCGTGCTTTCTTT.

A remark on this clone: In the same sample, other DNA sequences code for this CDR3. The V and J genes are TRBV7-8 and TRBJ1-2; D may be TRBD1 (6 bases). The V gene lost 5 bases and the J gene lost 1 base, with 11 bases spanning the gap. CDR3 length equals 14 residues. Germline V lookup: CDR1 SGHVS, CDR2 FQNEAQ. The CDR3 DNA is TGTGCCAGCAGCCCTCGGACAGATAACTATGGCTACACCTTC. Translation gives CASSPRTDNYGYTF.

The CDR3 reads CASSPLAGAYEQYF. The CDR3 DNA sequence: TGTGCCAGCAGCCCACTCGCGGGGGCCTACGAGCAGTACTTC. The V gene is TRBV7-9, the J gene TRBJ2-7, with TRBD2 matching 7 bases. V dropped 5 bases and J dropped 2; count of bases not matched to a gene: 6. CDR1 and CDR2 from the germline V gene are SEHNR and FQNEAQ (reference sequence). The CDR3 has 14 residues.

The CDR3 sequence is CASSPPGSYVSSYEQYF. The CDR3 DNA is TGTGCCAGCAGCCCGCCAGGTTCTTACGTCAGCTCCTACGAGCAGTACTTC. The rearrangement joins TRBV7-2 to TRBJ2-7; D ambiguous. Trimming pared 5 bases from V and 0 bases from J, leaving 20 bases between. This CDR3 region has 17 residues. Germline-derived CDR1 and CDR2 are SGHTA and FQGNSA.

Written as DNA, the CDR3 is TGCGCCAGCAGCCAATGGTGGGACAGGAGCTACGAGCAGTACTTC. It is translated as CASSQWWDRSYEQYF. The chain uses TRBV4-1 and TRBJ2-7; 8 bases line up with TRBD1. CDR3 size: 15 residues. The V and J ends lost 2 bases and 3 bases, in that order; junction bases with no gene match: 6. Looked up from germline, CDR1 is MGHRA and CDR2 is YSYEKL.

The chain carries TRBV2 and TRBJ2-7, with 8 bases identical to TRBD2. The germline CDR1 and CDR2 sequences are SNHLY and FYNNEI. Trimming at V came to 3 bases and at J to 3 bases, leaving 4 bases not matched to a gene. CDR3 length: 14 amino acids. CDR3 nucleotide sequence: TGTGCCAGCAGTGACCGGACTAGCAGCTACGAGCAGTACTTC. Protein product: CASSDRTSSYEQYF.

J is TRBJ1-2 and V is TRBV14; unclear D gene. V lost 3 bases, J lost 4 bases, and 15 bases lay in between. CDR3 length: 15 amino acids. The germline CDR1 and CDR2 sequences are SGHDN and FVKESK. The CDR3 nucleotides are TGTGCCAGCAGCCATGGGCGCGGGAGATCCTATGGCTACACCTTC. Translating it yields CASSHGRGRSYGYTF.

The genes are TRBV5-5 and TRBJ2-3; D call uncertain. Germline values: CDR1 SGHKS, CDR2 YYEKEE (reference sequence). V lost 0 bases and J 1 base, leaving 9 bases between the germline ends. This CDR3 is built from 15 residues. CDR3: CASSLVGYGTDTQYF. Written as DNA, the CDR3 is TGTGCCAGCAGCTTGGTGGGGTATGGCACAGATACGCAGTATTTT.

This chain links TRBV15 with TRBJ2-7, with TRBD2 matching 11 bases. V lost 0 bases, J lost 3 bases, and 4 bases stayed unmatched. The germline V gene has CDR1 LNHNV and CDR2 YYDKDF (reference sequence). The CDR3 contains 16 residues. CDR3 amino acids: CATSRDYTSGSYEQYF. The DNA of the CDR3 is TGTGCCACCAGCAGAGATTATACTAGCGGGAGCTACGAGCAGTACTTC.

The chain is built from TRBV10-1 and TRBJ2-1; 12 bases match TRBD2. V shed 2 bases and J 0 bases; nucleotides not matched to a gene: 2. The CDR3 has 17 amino acids. The germline V gene encodes CDR1 WNHNN and CDR2 SYGVQD (reference sequence). The CDR3 nucleotides are TGCGCCAGCAGTGAGACTAGCGGGAGGAGCTCCTACAATGAGCAGTTCTTC. The encoded protein is CASSETSGRSSYNEQFF.

V gene TRBV7-2 combines with J gene TRBJ2-7; 7 nucleotides align to TRBD2. Germline CDR1 SGHTA, CDR2 FQGNSA. V shed 1 base and J 3 bases; nucleotides not matched to a gene: 6. This CDR3 region has 15 residues. CDR3: CASSLGLAAVYEQYF. The CDR3 DNA sequence: TGTGCCAGCAGCTTAGGGCTAGCGGCTGTCTACGAGCAGTACTTC. The variable domain in full, completed from reference TRBV7-2 and TRBJ2-7, reads GAGVSQSPSNKVTEKGKDVELRCDPISGHTALYWYRQSLGQGLEFLIYFQGNSAPDKSGLPSDRFSAERTGGSVSTLTIQRTQQEDSAVYLCASSLGLAAVYEQYFGPGTRLTVT.

The rearrangement joins TRBV4-2 to TRBJ1-1, with 7 bases identical to TRBD1. This CDR3 comprises 15 residues. Germline V CDR1 and CDR2: LGHNA, YNFKEQ. With V trimmed by 2 bases and J by 1 base, 4 bases remained unmatched. The CDR3 nucleotides read TGTGCCAGCAGCCAACCGGGACAGAGGAACACTGAAGCTTTCTTT. As protein: CASSQPGQRNTEAFF.

This sequence joins TRBV7-9 and TRBJ2-7; 8 nucleotides agree with TRBD2. The CDR3 length is 15 residues. After removal of 5 bases from V and 9 bases from J, the junction contained 15 bases not matched to a gene. Germline values: CDR1 SEHNR, CDR2 FQNEAQ (reference sequence). The CDR3 nucleotides are TGTGCCAGCAGCCAAGGAAAAAGCGGGAGTATGAGGCAGTACTTC. It is translated as CASSQGKSGSMRQYF.

The V gene is TRBV6-4, the J gene TRBJ1-2; the match to TRBD1 covers 10 bases. Germline lookup yields CDR1 MRHNA and CDR2 SNTAGT. The CDR3 has 15 residues. Unmatched junction bases numbered 6, after V lost 5 bases and J lost 3 bases. The CDR3 coding sequence is TGTGCCAGCAGTCCCGGGACAGGGGTTTACTATGGCTACACCTTC. Translation gives CASSPGTGVYYGYTF.

The genes are TRBV27 and TRBJ2-1, with D unresolved. V lost 6 bases and J 2 bases, leaving 8 bases between the germline ends. Germline CDR1 MNHEY, CDR2 SMNVEV (reference sequence). This CDR3 spans 13 amino acids. The CDR3 reads CASSLIPYNEQFF. CDR3 nucleotides: TGTGCCAGCAGCCTTATACCCTACAATGAGCAGTTCTTC.

The genes are TRBV5-6 and TRBJ2-7; no firm D call. Germline CDR1 and CDR2: SGHDT and YYEEEE. V gave up 1 base and J gave up 4 bases, with 18 bases separating them. There are 16 residues in the CDR3. CDR3 in amino acids: CASSLFNYPFLYEQYF. As DNA, the CDR3 is TGTGCCAGCAGCTTGTTTAACTACCCGTTCCTATACGAGCAGTACTTC.